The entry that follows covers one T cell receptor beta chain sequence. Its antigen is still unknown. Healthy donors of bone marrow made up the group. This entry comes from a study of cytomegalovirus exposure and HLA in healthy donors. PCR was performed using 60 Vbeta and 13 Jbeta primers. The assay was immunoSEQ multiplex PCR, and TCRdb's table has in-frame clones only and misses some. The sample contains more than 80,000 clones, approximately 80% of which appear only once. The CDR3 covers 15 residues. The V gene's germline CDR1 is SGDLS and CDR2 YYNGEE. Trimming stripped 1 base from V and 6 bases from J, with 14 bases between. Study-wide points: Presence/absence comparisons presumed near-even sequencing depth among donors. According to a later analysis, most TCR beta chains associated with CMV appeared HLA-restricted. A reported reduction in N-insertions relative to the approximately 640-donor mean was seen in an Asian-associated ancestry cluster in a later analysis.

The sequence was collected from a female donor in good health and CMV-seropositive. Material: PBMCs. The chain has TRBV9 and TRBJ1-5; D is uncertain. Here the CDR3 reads CASSVIGSPPQPQHF. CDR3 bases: TGTGCCAGCAGCGTAATTGGGAGTCCCCCTCAGCCCCAGCATTTT.